This T cell receptor (beta chain) stems from a study of T cell responses to AZD1222 COVID-19 vaccine. Method: immunoSEQ multiplex PCR; TCRdb's copy keeps in-frame clones and lacks some. The table records 150,000 or so clones, approximately 93% of them present only once. Pooled in the analysis were second doses at about 4 or about 12 weeks. The origin of this receptor is an adult who received the AZD1222 COVID-19 vaccine. Source: peripheral blood, taken 28 days after the second AZD1222 dose.

The CDR3 is CASSSPGEGRTNEKLFF. CDR3 DNA sequence: TGTGCCAGCAGTTCCCCCGGGGAGGGGCGAACTAATGAAAAACTGTTTTTT. V is TRBV28 and J is TRBJ1-4, with a tentative D call TRBD1 (5 bases). Germline CDR1 reads MDHEN; CDR2 reads SYDVKM. V dropped 4 bases and J dropped 1 base, with 16 bases sitting between them. The CDR3 covers 17 residues. Variable domain in full (rest from reference TRBV28 and TRBJ1-4): DVKVTQSSRYLVKRTGEKVFLECVQDMDHENMFWYRQDPGLGLRLIYFSYDVKMKEKGDIPEGYSVSREKKERFSLILESASTNQTSMYLCASSSPGEGRTNEKLFFGSGTQLSVL.